Only one count was recorded for the clone carrying this T cell receptor (beta chain). Germline V gene data show CDR1 as GTSNPN and CDR2 as SVGIG (reference sequence). Trimming stripped 1 base from V and 1 base from J, with 10 bases between. The CDR3 runs 15 residues. In the authors' methods: Using reference gene primer amplification, nucleated cell counts were estimated. Libraries were prepared by immunoSEQ multiplex PCR; TCRdb keeps only in-frame clonotypes and omits some of them. For V, J and clone size, that table is used; D and trimming come from the DNA. The sample comprises around 99,000 clones, less than 85% of which are singletons, and about 8.1% rests with the top ten. The sample comes from a study of blood T cell repertoires in COVID-19. Looking at the study overall: Acute and convalescent COVID-19 samples came from the United States, Italy and Spain. The cDNA or gDNA used as material had been derived from T cells, B-cell-depleted T cells, or PBMCs.

The sample comprised peripheral blood. This sequence originates from a man aged 50-59 years who had recovered from COVID-19. The V gene is TRBV30, the J gene TRBJ2-2, with no clear D. CDR3 nucleotides: TGTGCCTGGAGTGAGAGGCGGAAGAACACCGGGGAGCTGTTTTTT. This encodes CAWSERRKNTGELFF. Filled out from reference TRBV30 and TRBJ2-2, the complete variable domain reads SQTIHQWPATLVQPVGSPLSLECTVEGTSNPNLYWYRQAAGRGLQLLFYSVGIGQISSEVPQNLSASRPQDRQFILSSKKLLLSDSGFYLCAWSERRKNTGELFFGEGSRLTVL.